This TCR beta chain is drawn from a study of blood T cells in healthy people across ages. Isolated per sample were at least 6 million PBMCs. This clonotype turned up a few times. Then a second PCR, running roughly 7 to 11 cycles, was carried out with a sample-barcoded 5' primer and a J-beta primer mix. TCRdb analysed the 5' RACE reads with MiXCR anew, one entry per CDR3 protein. The profile shows approximately 1.5 million distinct CDR3 sequences, 40% to 45% of them singletons. The receptor was derived from a woman younger than 35 in good health. The sample taken for sequencing was blood.

CDR3 DNA: TGTGCCAGCAGCCAGGTGGTCACAGGAGACTACGAGCAGTACTTC. Its protein product is CASSQVVTGDYEQYF. The chain links TRBV3-1 to TRBJ2-7; D is possibly TRBD1 (5 bases). V was clipped by 3 bases and J by 3 bases, with 15 bases between them. This CDR3 contains 15 residues. Germline lookup yields CDR1 LGHDT and CDR2 YNNKEL (reference sequence).